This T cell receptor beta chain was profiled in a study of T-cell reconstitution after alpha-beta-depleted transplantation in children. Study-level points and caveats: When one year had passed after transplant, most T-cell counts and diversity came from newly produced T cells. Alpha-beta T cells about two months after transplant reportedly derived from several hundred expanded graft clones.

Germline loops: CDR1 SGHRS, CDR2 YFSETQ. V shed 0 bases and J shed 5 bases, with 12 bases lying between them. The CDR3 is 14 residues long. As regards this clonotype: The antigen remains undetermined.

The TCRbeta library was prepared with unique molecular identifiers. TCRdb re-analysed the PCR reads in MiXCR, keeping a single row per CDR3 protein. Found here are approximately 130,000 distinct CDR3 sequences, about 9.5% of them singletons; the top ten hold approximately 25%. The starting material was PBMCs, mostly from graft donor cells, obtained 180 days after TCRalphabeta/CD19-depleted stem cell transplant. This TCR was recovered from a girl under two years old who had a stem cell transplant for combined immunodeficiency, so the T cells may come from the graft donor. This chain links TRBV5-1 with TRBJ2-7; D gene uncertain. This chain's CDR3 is CASSLAVSVHEQYF. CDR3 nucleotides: TGCGCCAGCAGCTTGGCCGTCAGCGTCCACGAGCAGTACTTC.